This TCR beta chain was sequenced in a study of blood T cell repertoires in COVID-19. About the research overall: Acute and convalescent COVID-19 samples came from the United States, Italy and Spain.

CDR1 and CDR2 (germline): MDHEN, SYDVKM. CDR3 size: 15 residues. J lost 4 bases, V lost 5 bases, and 10 bases had no gene match. Produced via immunoSEQ multiplex PCR; TCRdb's table is partial and in-frame only. The sample includes hundreds of thousands of clones, roughly 89% of them seen just once. Participants reported their clinical history, and cohort assignment relied on those reports. This clonotype was sampled from a woman between 45 and 60 years old who had been exposed to COVID-19. Sequenced sample: PBMCs or T cells enriched from blood (not recorded which). The genes are TRBV28 and TRBJ1-2; 7 nucleotides line up with TRBD1. This CDR3 reads CASSPADRTGYGYTF. The CDR3 bases are TGTGCCAGCAGTCCCGCCGATCGGACAGGCTATGGCTACACCTTC.